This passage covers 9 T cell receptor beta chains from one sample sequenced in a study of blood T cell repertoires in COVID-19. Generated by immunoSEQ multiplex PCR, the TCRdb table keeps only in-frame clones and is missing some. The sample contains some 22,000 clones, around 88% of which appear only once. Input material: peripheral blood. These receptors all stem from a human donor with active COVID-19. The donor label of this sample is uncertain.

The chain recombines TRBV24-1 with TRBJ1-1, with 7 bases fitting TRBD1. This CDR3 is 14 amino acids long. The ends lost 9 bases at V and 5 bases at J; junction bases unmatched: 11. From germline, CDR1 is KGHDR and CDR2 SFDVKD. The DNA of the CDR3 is TGTGCCACCCGACGACAGGGTTTTCGAACTGAAGCTTTCTTT. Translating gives CATRRQGFRTEAFF.

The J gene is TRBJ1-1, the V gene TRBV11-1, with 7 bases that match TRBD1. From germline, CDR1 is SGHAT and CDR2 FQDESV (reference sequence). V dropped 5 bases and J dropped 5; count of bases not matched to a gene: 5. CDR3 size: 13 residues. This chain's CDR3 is CASSAHRGTEAFF. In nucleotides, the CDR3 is TGTGCCAGCAGCGCCCACAGGGGTACTGAAGCTTTCTTT.

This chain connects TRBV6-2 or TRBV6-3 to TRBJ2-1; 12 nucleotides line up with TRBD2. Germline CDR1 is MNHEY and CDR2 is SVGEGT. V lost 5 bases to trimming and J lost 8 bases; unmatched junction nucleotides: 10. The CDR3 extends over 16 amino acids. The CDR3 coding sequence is TGTGCCAGCAGTCCCCTCTCTAGCGGGAGGGCGCATGAGCAGTTCTTC. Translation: CASSPLSSGRAHEQFF.

The CDR3 protein is CASSHWGGTSGSSDTQYF. In DNA form, the CDR3 reads TGTGCCAGCAGCCATTGGGGGGGGACTAGCGGGTCGTCAGATACGCAGTATTTT. V and J are TRBV3-1 (or the pseudogene TRBV3-2) and TRBJ2-3, with 12 nucleotides matching TRBD2. The CDR3 length is 18 residues. Germline-derived CDR1 and CDR2 are LGHDT and YNNKEL (reference sequence). The V gene end was trimmed by 3 bases and the J gene end by 4 bases; junction bases not matched to a gene: 11.

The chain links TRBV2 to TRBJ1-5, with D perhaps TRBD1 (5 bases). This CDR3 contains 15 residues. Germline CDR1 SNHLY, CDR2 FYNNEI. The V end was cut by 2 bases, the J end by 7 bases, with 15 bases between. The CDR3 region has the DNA TGTGCCAGCAGTGAAAGGGGCGGACGAACCCAGCCCCAGCATTTT. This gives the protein CASSERGGRTQPQHF.

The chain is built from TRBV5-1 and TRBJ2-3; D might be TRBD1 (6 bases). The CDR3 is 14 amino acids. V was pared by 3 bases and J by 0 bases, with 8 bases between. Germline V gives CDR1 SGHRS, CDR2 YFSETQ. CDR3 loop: CASSSGQSTDTQYF. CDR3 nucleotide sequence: TGCGCCAGCAGCTCCGGACAGAGCACAGATACGCAGTATTTT.

The CDR3 DNA is TGTGCCATCAGTGATTGGGACACGAAAGCCTACGAGCAGTACTTC. It encodes CAISDWDTKAYEQYF. The chain recombines TRBV10-3 with TRBJ2-7; possible D gene TRBD1, 6 bases. Between the trimmed V and J ends, which lost 3 bases and 2 bases, there was a span of 14 bases. CDR1 and CDR2 from the germline V gene are ENHRY and SYGVKD. The CDR3 totals 15 residues.

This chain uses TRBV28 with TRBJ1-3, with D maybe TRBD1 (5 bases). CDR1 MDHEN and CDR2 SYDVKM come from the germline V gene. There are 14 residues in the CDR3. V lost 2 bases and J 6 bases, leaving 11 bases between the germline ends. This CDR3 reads CASSLGGGSNTIYF. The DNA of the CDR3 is TGTGCCAGCAGTTTAGGGGGGGGGTCAAACACCATATATTTT.

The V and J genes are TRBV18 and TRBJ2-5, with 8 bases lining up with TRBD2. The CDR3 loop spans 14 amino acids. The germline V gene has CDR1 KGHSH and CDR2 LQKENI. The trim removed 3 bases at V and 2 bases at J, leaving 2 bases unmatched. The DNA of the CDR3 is TGTGCCAGCTCACCGGTAGCGGGACAAGAGACCCAGTACTTC. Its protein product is CASSPVAGQETQYF. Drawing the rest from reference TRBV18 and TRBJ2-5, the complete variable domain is NAGVMQNPRHLVRRRGQEARLRCSPMKGHSHVYWYRQLPEEGLKFMVYLQKENIIDESGMPKERFSAEFPKEGPSILRIQQVVRGDSAAYFCASSPVAGQETQYFGPGTRLLVL.